This record covers a single TCR beta chain. The source of the sample is a study of control samples from healthy donors and cancer patients. Clones were read by immunoSEQ multiplex PCR, and TCRdb kept only the in-frame ones, dropping some. The profile shows around 200,000 clones, 91% of them singletons. The receptor was isolated from a woman in her twenties or thirties in good health. The sample consisted of blood.

The CDR3 DNA reads TGTGCCAGCAGTCGGGACAGGAAAAATTCACCCCTCCACTTT. Translated: CASSRDRKNSPLHF. The chain combines TRBV7-2 with TRBJ1-6; 8 nucleotides line up with TRBD1. This CDR3 is 14 amino acids long. Germline V lookup: CDR1 SGHTA, CDR2 FQGNSA. Trimming at V came to 6 bases and at J to 7 bases, leaving 5 bases not matched to a gene.